This TCR beta chain derives from a study of CD8 T cells in Susac syndrome. Across the whole study: Patients with Susac syndrome were therapy-naive, taking corticosteroids, with some also receiving intravenous immunoglobulin, or taking intravenous immunoglobulin alone at the time their blood was drawn.

V lost 1 base, J lost 8 bases, and 12 bases lay in between. In germline, CDR1 is SGHRS, CDR2 YFSETQ. This CDR3 has 13 amino acids. Roughly 0.45 to 1 ug RNA was reverse transcribed with random hexamers. Multiplex immunoSEQ PCR targeted 54 Vbeta and 13 Jbeta TCR beta segments. TCRdb analysed the immunoSEQ multiplex PCR reads with MiXCR anew, one entry per CDR3 protein. In the table there are about 180,000 distinct CDR3 sequences, around 94% of which are singletons. Patients with Susac syndrome met diagnostic criteria that were recently defined for definite or probable disease. The chain employs TRBV5-1 and TRBJ2-5; the D is unclear. The sequenced sample consisted of CD4+ T cells from PBMCs. This receptor was identified in a human donor with Susac syndrome. The CDR3 DNA follows: TGCGCCAGCAGCTTGCAGACAAGAGAAACCCAGTACTTC. Residues: CASSLQTRETQYF.